This T cell receptor beta chain was captured by sequencing in a study of OX40 agonist ivuxolimab in advanced cancers. For the wider study: Ivuxolimab was a fully human IgG2 agonistic monoclonal antibody targeting the costimulatory receptor OX40 (CD134). Intravenous ivuxolimab was administered to patients every 2 weeks at six dose levels: 0.01, 0.1, 0.3, 1.5, 3 and 10 mg/kg. Among the 52 dose-escalation patients, some 19 had hepatocellular carcinoma, roughly 15 melanoma, 9 renal cell carcinoma and 9 head and neck cancer. In the dose-escalation cohort, nearly 85% of patients were male, and the mean age was approximately 60 years with a range of roughly 20 to 80. Patients were allowed to have had prior anti-PD-1, anti-PD-L1 or anti-CTLA-4 therapy, and approximately 39% of the dose-escalation patients had been treated with checkpoint inhibitors. Partial responses occurred in three dose-escalation patients, of whom one had hepatocellular carcinoma and two had cutaneous melanoma. The purpose of peripheral TCRbeta sequencing was to test whether ivuxolimab changed TCR sequence diversity and led to clonal T-cell expansion. The paper describes the monotherapy dose-escalation part (N of about 50 patients) of the phase I trial of ivuxolimab. General findings and caveats noted by the study authors: On average, CD8+ T cells showed more expanded clones than CD4+ T cells after ivuxolimab. The antigen specificity of the clonally expanded peripheral T cells was not determined. Clonal expansion of both CD4+ and CD8+ blood T cells was observed from baseline to week 6 at doses 0.1 to 3.0 mg/kg. In partial responders in the 0.1-3.0 mg/kg groups, normalized peripheral clonal expansion was found to be among the lowest, especially among CD8+ T cells. Low levels of normalized T-cell clonal expansion were also seen in some patients who did not respond.

Genomic DNA was isolated from the sorted cells so that the TCRbeta CDR3 region could be sequenced. TCRbeta CDR3 regions were sequenced using the immunoSEQ Assay. TCRdb limited this immuneACCESS table to in-frame rearrangements with V and J called. A share of clones is missing; checked studies link under half to unresolved V genes, and the rest is unexplained. In all, the sample holds 50,000 or so clones, and around 89% of those were seen once. The ten most abundant clones make up less than 40% of the sample. About this clone: Its antigen remains undetermined. Base qualities are not recorded, but no much larger clone differs from it by a single base.

The trial excluded patients who had a history of autoimmune disease or who were on systemic immunosuppression. Peripheral blood for TCR sequencing was collected from all dose cohorts at baseline, on cycle 4 day 1, and on cycle 7 day 1. The samples were drawn from a first-in-human, open-label, multicenter phase I dose-escalation trial of ivuxolimab. Adults with locally advanced or metastatic melanoma, renal cell carcinoma, hepatocellular carcinoma or head and neck squamous cell carcinoma were enrolled in the trial. Before TCR sequencing, CD4+ T cells and CD8+ T cells from peripheral blood were sorted into separate populations. The CDR3 numbers 18 residues from cysteine through phenylalanine. CDR3 DNA is the only sequence kept; it has 54 bases, read in frame from the first base. Sequences SSHAT (CDR1) and FNYEAQ (CDR2) are obtained from the germline V gene (reference sequence). The trim is 2 bases for V and 6 bases for J, with a gap of 22 bases between the germline ends.

The TCR sequence derives from an adult with an advanced solid tumor such as melanoma, head and neck, liver or kidney cancer. This sample comprised CD4+ or CD8+ T cells sorted from blood, obtained in a trial of the OX40 agonist ivuxolimab. The chain was built from TRBV7-7 and TRBJ2-2; the D gene assignment is ambiguous. Here the CDR3 is given as CASSLSPVSIRGAGELFF. The base sequence is TGTGCCAGCAGCTTATCCCCCGTATCGATCCGAGGCGCCGGGGAGCTGTTTTTT. The CDR3, completed at both ends by the reference TRBV7-7 and TRBJ2-2 genes, gives the full variable domain GAGVSQSPRYKVTKRGQDVTLRCDPISSHATLYWYQQALGQGPEFLTYFNYEAQPDKSGLPSDRFSAERPEGSISTLTIQRTEQRDSAMYRCASSLSPVSIRGAGELFFGEGSRLTVL.